Listed below are T cell receptor beta chains from one sample, sequenced in a study of shared clonotypes between healthy human individuals. Measured with immunoSEQ multiplex PCR; TCRdb has only the in-frame clones, and not every one. Altogether approximately 2.3 million clones are present, over 90% being singletons, with the ten largest covering 0.39%. The sequencing input was naive CD4+ T cells from PBMCs. Receptor source: a man between 18 and 29 years old in good health. Some clones in this sample may be carry-over from other donors' samples. CDR3s include the opening cysteine and the closing phenylalanine or tryptophan. Each record gives: CDR3 protein, V gene, clone size, J gene. Clone size, where shown, is once, few, many, or a class for clones that have expanded.

CASSDGARSETQYF | TRBV2 | NA | TRBJ2-5
CATRTDSGTDTQYF | TRBV10-3 | NA | TRBJ2-3
CASSVDRFTEAFF | TRBV6-4 | few | TRBJ1-1
CATSGAHGEAFF | TRBV15 | NA | TRBJ1-1
CAISEFGRGTEAFF | TRBV10-3 | NA | TRBJ1-1
CASSSRGLTTDTQYF | TRBV7-2 | NA | TRBJ2-3
CASSPRWGETQYF | TRBV27 | once | TRBJ2-5
CASSRDSFQPQHF | TRBV6-5 | NA | TRBJ1-5
CASSIRDRGRGRKNTEAFF | TRBV19 | NA | TRBJ1-1
CASSIVQGPTYEQYF | TRBV19 | once | TRBJ2-7
CASSDRLNEQFF | TRBV25-1 | NA | TRBJ2-1
CASSPSRGYRVEKLFF | TRBV5-6 | NA | TRBJ1-4
CATSRAQPRNTGELFF | TRBV15 | NA | TRBJ2-2
CASSPPRASGRLNEQFF | TRBV28 | NA | TRBJ2-1
CASFQARSSYNEQFF | TRBV28 | NA | TRBJ2-1
CSVQPGLASYNEQFF | TRBV29-1 | NA | TRBJ2-1
CASSATNTEAFF | TRBV25-1 | once | TRBJ1-1
CASSPAGFYEQYF | TRBV28 | NA | TRBJ2-7
CASSPLDGNTEAFF | TRBV5-1 | NA | TRBJ1-1
CASSPFRAGRTDTQYF | TRBV4-2 | NA | TRBJ2-3
CASSLGSPTGELFF | TRBV5-1 | NA | TRBJ2-2
CSVERGQGAAQYF | TRBV29-1 | NA | TRBJ2-5
CASKDRSSTDTQYF | TRBV5-4 | NA | TRBJ2-3
CASSFGAREAFF | TRBV11-1 | NA | TRBJ1-1
CAIRGSGSSTDTQYF | TRBV10-3 | NA | TRBJ2-3
CASSSPGRNSEQYF | TRBV7-6 | NA | TRBJ2-7
CASSGSDRRTDTQYF | TRBV5-4 | NA | TRBJ2-3
CASSLASGGSGANVLTF | TRBV7-9 | NA | TRBJ2-6
CASSLGGVANTGELFF | TRBV7-3 | NA | TRBJ2-2
CASSQGTSGLSYEQYF | TRBV4-3 | NA | NA
CASRGGGFSGANVLTF | TRBV2 | NA | TRBJ2-6
CAWGPLQGSYGYTF | TRBV30 | once | TRBJ1-2
CASSFKETQYF | TRBV7-2 | few | TRBJ2-5
CASSIVTGAPYEQYF | TRBV19 | NA | TRBJ2-7
CASRSSGNEKLFF | TRBV14 | NA | TRBJ1-4
CASSSRGVSAGELFF | TRBV28 | NA | TRBJ2-2
CASSPGSSYEQYF | TRBV18 | few | TRBJ2-7
CASSSRAYSYNEQFF | TRBV11-2 | NA | TRBJ2-1
CAWSVQRGSYTF | TRBV30 | NA | TRBJ1-2
CASSYADGRPSEQYF | TRBV6-6 | NA | TRBJ2-7
CASSYSGLRTDTQYF | TRBV5-4 | NA | TRBJ2-3
CASSTPDAYNEQFF | TRBV5-4 | NA | TRBJ2-1
CASSWGTGSTDAQYF | TRBV7-9 | NA | TRBJ2-3
CASSLFRPVVVRAFF | TRBV28 | NA | TRBJ1-1
CASSAGPQETQYF | TRBV7-8 | NA | TRBJ2-5
CASSRLAGAAYEQYF | TRBV6-1 | once | TRBJ2-7
CASSGDSTDTQYF | TRBV10-1 | NA | TRBJ2-3
CAISPSGNTGELFF | TRBV10-3 | NA | TRBJ2-2
CASSTTDTQYF | TRBV6-5 | NA | TRBJ2-3